This record concerns one TCR beta chain sequence. Its specificity is not known. Clones were read by immunoSEQ multiplex PCR, and TCRdb kept only the in-frame ones, dropping some. The sample yields hundreds of thousands of clones, around 92% seen once. Noted treatment: about 20 received Ad26.COV2.S at low or high dose, single or two shots; a few received placebo; per-sample allocation not given. Sampling was done on day 63 after the first vaccine or placebo injection. This CDR3 has 14 amino acids. The germline V and J ends were trimmed by 6 bases and 4 bases, with 12 bases remaining between them. Germline V gene sequence: CDR1 SGHNT, CDR2 YENEEA. The data stem from a study of Ad26.COV2.S vaccination and SARS-CoV-2 variants. In the study overall: Once, or twice with 56 days between doses, Ad26.COV2.S was given intramuscularly. General observations from the study: Following vaccination, spike-specific CD8+ and CD4+ T cell responses reportedly exhibited substantial breadth.

The rearrangement links TRBV11-3 to TRBJ2-2, with a tentative D call TRBD1 (6 bases). The sequence was obtained from a person between 18 and 65 years old who received the Ad26.COV2.S COVID-19 vaccine or a placebo. The specimen comprised peripheral blood, sampled in a trial of Ad26.COV2.S vaccine versus placebo. CDR3 DNA sequence: TGTGCCAGCAGAGACACAGGGACCACCGGGGAGCTGTTTTTT. It yields the protein CASRDTGTTGELFF. Looking up the rest from reference TRBV11-3 and TRBJ2-2 gives the full variable domain: EAGVVQSPRYKIIEKKQPVAFWCNPISGHNTLYWYLQNLGQGPELLIRYENEEAVDDSQLPKDRFSAERLKGVDSTLKIQPAELGDSAVYLCASRDTGTTGELFFGEGSRLTVL.